This is a list of T cell receptor beta chains from one sample in a study of beta chain features in type 1 diabetes. The data were produced by immunoSEQ multiplex PCR, yet TCRdb's version contains in-frame clones alone and is incomplete. The table records roughly 340,000 clones, 13% of them present only once. Specimen: naive CD4+ T cells from blood. The receptors come from a woman aged 18-29 years with type 1 diabetes. CDR3s include the opening cysteine and the closing phenylalanine or tryptophan. A D gene is named only where the DNA matches it firmly. Clone size is stated in some rows and not others, as once, few, many or a class when expanded.

D gene	V gene	clone size	J gene	CDR3 DNA	CDR3 protein
-	TRBV29-1	few	TRBJ1-1	TGCAGCGTCGAACCGCGTCTCAAGAACACTGAAGCTTTCTTT	CSVEPRLKNTEAFF
-	TRBV28	few	TRBJ1-2	TGTGCCAGCAGCCTTAACTATGGCTACACCTTC	CASSLNYGYTF
TRBD2	TRBV5-4	few	TRBJ2-1	TGTGCCAGCAGCGGGACTAGCGGGAGGATGGCGAATGAGCAGTTCTTC	CASSGTSGRMANEQFF
TRBD2	TRBV6-5	-	TRBJ2-1	TGTGCCAGCCTGGCTAGCGGGATAAATGAGCAGTTCTTC	CASLASGINEQFF
TRBD2	TRBV5-1	-	TRBJ2-5	TGCGCCAGCAGCTTGCCAGCGGGGGATGGAGAGACCCAGTACTTC	CASSLPAGDGETQYF
-	TRBV11-2	few	TRBJ2-1	TGTGCCAGCAGCTCTCTCCAGGGGAGGGGGAATGAGCAGTTCTTC	CASSSLQGRGNEQFF
-	TRBV2	few	TRBJ2-2	TGTGCCAGCAGTGAGCAGGTTATAACCGGGGAGCTGTTTTTT	CASSEQVITGELFF
TRBD2	TRBV7-9	few	TRBJ2-7	TGTGCCAGCAGCCCAGGACTAGCGTACGAAGACCGGGAGCAGTACTTC	CASSPGLAYEDREQYF
-	TRBV28	-	TRBJ1-1	TGTGCCAGCAGTAAAGGGGGGGAGGGCACTGAAGCTTTCTTT	CASSKGGEGTEAFF
-	TRBV5-1	few	TRBJ1-5	TGCGCCAGCAGCTTGGAGGGGTTAAATAGCAATCAGCCCCAGCATTTT	CASSLEGLNSNQPQHF
-	TRBV2	few	TRBJ1-1	TGTGCCAGCACCGACAGCCTAGAAGCTTTCTTT	CASTDSLEAFF
-	TRBV7-8	-	TRBJ2-5	TGTGCCAGCAGCTTAGGAGGGGGGGTTGAGACCCAGTACTTC	CASSLGGGVETQYF
-	TRBV18	-	TRBJ2-7	TGTGCCAGCTCATTAAGTCAGGCTAGCGCTTCCTACGAGCAGTACTTC	CASSLSQASASYEQYF
TRBD1	TRBV5-1	few	TRBJ1-5	TGCGCCAGCAGCCCGACAGGGGATGGGCAGCCCCAGCATTTT	CASSPTGDGQPQHF
-	TRBV28	few	TRBJ1-2	TGTGCCAGCAGTTTAGGGCCAGGCCAAGGTGGCTACACCTTC	CASSLGPGQGGYTF
TRBD2	TRBV7-3	-	TRBJ2-1	TGTGCCAGCAGCCCGTCGACTAGCGGGAGGTCCTACAATGAGCAGTTCTTC	CASSPSTSGRSYNEQFF
-	TRBV19	-	TRBJ2-5	TGTGCCAGTAGTGTAATGTACCAAGAGACCCAGTACTTC	CASSVMYQETQYF
TRBD2	TRBV5-6	-	TRBJ2-4	TGTGCCAGCAGCTTAAGGACTAGCCGAAACATTCAGTACTTC	CASSLRTSRNIQYF
-	TRBV30	few	TRBJ2-1	TGTGCCTGGAGCGGTGCGAGCTTCAATGAGCAGTTCTTC	CAWSGASFNEQFF
TRBD1	TRBV30	-	TRBJ2-2	TGTGCCTGGAGTGTACGGGCAGGGGGTTCGGTCGGGGAGCTGTTTTTT	CAWSVRAGGSVGELFF
TRBD2	TRBV6-1	-	TRBJ2-1	TGTGCCAGCAGTGTGACTAGCGCGAAACCTCCAGATGAGCAGTTCTTC	CASSVTSAKPPDEQFF
-	TRBV6-6	few	TRBJ2-7	TGTGCCAGCAGTTACCCCCTGGAGTCCTACGAGCAGTACTTC	CASSYPLESYEQYF
TRBD1	TRBV9	-	TRBJ1-2	TGTGCCAGCAGCCCGCGGACAGGGGGCTCCTATGGCTACACCTTC	CASSPRTGGSYGYTF
-	TRBV2	-	TRBJ2-7	TGTGCCAGCAGTGAAGCGCTTCCAGGGCTCGAGCAGTACTTC	CASSEALPGLEQYF
TRBD2	TRBV28	once	TRBJ2-3	TGTGCCAGCAGTTTAACCCCCTGGCGGGGGGGCACAGATACGCAGTATTTT	CASSLTPWRGGTDTQYF
TRBD1	TRBV2	-	TRBJ1-3	TGTGCCAGCAAAGGGGGCGCAGCTTCTGGAAACACCATATATTTT	CASKGGAASGNTIYF
TRBD1	TRBV28	-	TRBJ1-2	TGTGCCAGCAGTTCTCCGGGACAGGGGGGCTTAAACTATGGCTACACCTTC	CASSSPGQGGLNYGYTF
TRBD1	TRBV30	-	TRBJ2-2	TGTGCCTGGAGTCGGGGACAGAGGGACACCGGGGAGCTGTTTTTT	CAWSRGQRDTGELFF
-	TRBV9	few	TRBJ1-4	TGTGCCAGCAGCGCGACAGGATACTTTGAAAAACTGTTTTTT	CASSATGYFEKLFF
-	TRBV5-1	few	TRBJ2-2	TGCGCCAGCAGCTCCCAGGCAGGGAACACCGGGGAGCTGTTTTTT	CASSSQAGNTGELFF
-	TRBV7-9	-	TRBJ1-3	TGTGCCACTCGCCCAGAATTCTCTGGAAACACCATATATTTT	CATRPEFSGNTIYF
-	TRBV7-2	few	TRBJ1-1	TGTGCCAGCAGCTTAGTTGGCTCAAACACTGAAGCTTTCTTT	CASSLVGSNTEAFF
-	TRBV7-9	-	TRBJ2-2	TGTGCCAGCAGCTTAGCGGGGCCCGGGGAGCTGTTTTTT	CASSLAGPGELFF
-	TRBV29-1	few	TRBJ2-1	TGCAGCGGAAGGTCGACTACCAATGAGCAGTTCTTC	CSGRSTTNEQFF
TRBD2	TRBV18	once	TRBJ2-1	TGTGCCAGCTCACCAACTAGCGGGAGGTCCTACAATGAGCAGTTCTTC	CASSPTSGRSYNEQFF
TRBD2	TRBV5-1	-	TRBJ2-7	TGCGCCAGCAGCCGGGAGGCCCCCTACGAGCAGTACTTC	CASSREAPYEQYF
TRBD1	TRBV5-4	few	TRBJ2-5	TGTGCCAGCAGCTTGGTTGGGACAGAAGAGACCCAGTACTTC	CASSLVGTEETQYF
-	TRBV7-2	few	TRBJ2-5	TGTGCCAGCAGCTTAACCAGGGGGGTGGGAGGAGAGACCCAGTACTTC	CASSLTRGVGGETQYF
TRBD2	TRBV7-7	-	TRBJ2-5	TGTGCCAGCAGCTTAGGACTAGCGGGACCGCAAGAGACCCAGTACTTC	CASSLGLAGPQETQYF
-	TRBV20-1	-	TRBJ2-7	TGCAGTGCAAGAACCGGGGACGAGCAGTACTTC	CSARTGDEQYF